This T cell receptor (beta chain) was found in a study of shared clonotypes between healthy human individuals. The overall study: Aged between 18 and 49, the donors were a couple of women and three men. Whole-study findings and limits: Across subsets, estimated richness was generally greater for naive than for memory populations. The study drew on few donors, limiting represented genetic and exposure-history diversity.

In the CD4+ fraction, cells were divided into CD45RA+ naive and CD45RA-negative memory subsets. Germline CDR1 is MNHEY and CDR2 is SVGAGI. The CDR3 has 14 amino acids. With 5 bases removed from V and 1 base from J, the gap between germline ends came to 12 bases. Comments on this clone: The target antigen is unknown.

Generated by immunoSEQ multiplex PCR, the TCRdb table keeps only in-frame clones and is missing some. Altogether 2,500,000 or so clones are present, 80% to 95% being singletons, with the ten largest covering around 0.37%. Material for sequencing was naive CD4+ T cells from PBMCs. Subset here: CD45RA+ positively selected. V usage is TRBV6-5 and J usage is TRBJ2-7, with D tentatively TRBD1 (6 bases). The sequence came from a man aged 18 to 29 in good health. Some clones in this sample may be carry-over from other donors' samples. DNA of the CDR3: TGTGCCAGCAGTCAATACAGGGTGTCCTACGAGCAGTACTTC. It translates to CASSQYRVSYEQYF.